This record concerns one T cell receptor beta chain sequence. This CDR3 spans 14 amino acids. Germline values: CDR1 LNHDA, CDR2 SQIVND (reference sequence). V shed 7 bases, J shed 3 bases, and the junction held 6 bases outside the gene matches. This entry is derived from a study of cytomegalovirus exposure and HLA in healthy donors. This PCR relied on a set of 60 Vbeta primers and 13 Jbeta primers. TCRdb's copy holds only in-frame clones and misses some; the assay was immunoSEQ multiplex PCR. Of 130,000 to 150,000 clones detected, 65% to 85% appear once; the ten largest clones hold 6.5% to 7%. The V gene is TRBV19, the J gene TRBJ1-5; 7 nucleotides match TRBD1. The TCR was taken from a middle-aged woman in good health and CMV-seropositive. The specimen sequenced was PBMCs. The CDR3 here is CASTNRGLNQPQHF. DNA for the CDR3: TGTGCCAGTACTAACAGGGGACTCAATCAGCCCCAGCATTTT.